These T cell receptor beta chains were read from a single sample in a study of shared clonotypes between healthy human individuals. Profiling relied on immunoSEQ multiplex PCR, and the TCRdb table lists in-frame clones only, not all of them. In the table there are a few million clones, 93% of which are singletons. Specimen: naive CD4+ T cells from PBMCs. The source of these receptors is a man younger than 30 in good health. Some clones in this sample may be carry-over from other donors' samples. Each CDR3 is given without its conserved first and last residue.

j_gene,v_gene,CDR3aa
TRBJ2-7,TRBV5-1,ASSPRTSGSYEQY
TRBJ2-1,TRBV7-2,ASSLMRLLTNEQF
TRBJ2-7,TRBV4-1,AAAKEDFYEQY
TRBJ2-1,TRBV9,ASSVTPFHEQF
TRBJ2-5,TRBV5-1,ASSSGQQETQY
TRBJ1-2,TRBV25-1,ASSVLGGVRGYT
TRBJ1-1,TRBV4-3,ASSQDWTGTMNTEAF
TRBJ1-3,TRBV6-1,ASSELLQISGNTIY
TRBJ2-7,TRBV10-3,ALAPRRSYEQY
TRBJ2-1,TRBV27,ASSPLALSYNEQF